Listed below are T cell receptor beta chains from one sample, sequenced in a study of sequential checkpoint blockade in melanoma. Profiling relied on immunoSEQ multiplex PCR, and the TCRdb table lists in-frame clones only, not all of them. The data hold 20,000 to 25,000 clones, with 80% to 90% observed a single time. Sequences were derived from CD8+ T cells sorted from blood (inferred from file names), sampled from a patient given nivolumab and ipilimumab in sequence. The source is a human donor with melanoma. Both conserved end residues are part of each CDR3. Fields, in order: V gene, clone size, CDR3 protein. Expanded clones are given a class, and other clones once, few, many or no size at all.

TRBV4-1 once CASSQGPWDRDNEQYF
TRBV19 - CATGDRGWGELFF
TRBV9 - CASSVSLTSGDSYEQYF
TRBV6-4 - CASSDLGQTVVAFF
TRBV10-3 - CAIDGGGGEQYF
TRBV19 - CASEDLHTDTQYF
TRBV9 - CASSQGGGSEAFF
TRBV7-9 - CASSLRGNTQETQYF
TRBV9 - CASTQTGTGVGGYTF
TRBV19 few CASSMQGAYNEQFF
TRBV4-1 - CASSPRTGGGIGEQFF
TRBV7-6 once CASSLAPRSGEKLFF
TRBV7-8 few CASSFGTQVLGYNEQFF
TRBV28 - CASSPRTGGAFYEQYF
TRBV6-5 - CASSAGLHGTDTQYF
TRBV28 - CASSLSGLHYEQYF
TRBV27 - CASSLGYFNEQFF
TRBV27 medium-sized CASSPLDRAYSNQPQHF
TRBV19 - CASSIAPVAKNIQYF
TRBV27 few CASSWGPGTGGTEAFF
TRBV27 - CASSLVLAGGLTGELFF
TRBV9 - CASSVDSRTYEQYF
TRBV5-1 few CASSRIDSFQETQYF
TRBV27 - CASRIIRGTYEQYF
TRBV30 - CAWIPRRAPKGYGYTF
TRBV28 - CASSQASGAPQPQHF
TRBV5-1 few CASSLAQGVRNEQFF
TRBV6-1 - CASSEWAGTVSYEQYF
TRBV6-5 - CATAPLAFSTDTQYF
TRBV19 - CASSNTGITDTQYF
TRBV9 few CASSVTGPRDTIYF
TRBV5-6 - CASSHSSSYEQYF
TRBV7-6 once CASSLVVSTYEQYF
TRBV7-6 - CASSPPRARQETQYF
TRBV5-1 - CASSYEPGTSGSYEQFF
TRBV5-1 - CASESGQGIGGYTF
TRBV28 - CASSEILEVGGTEAFF
TRBV7-9 - CASSYTGNYGYTF
TRBV7-8 once CASSLNFPGEQFF
TRBV18 - CASSQGDRGNYNEQFF
TRBV2 - CASSQVNNPGDGYTF